Listed below are T cell receptor beta chains from one sample, sequenced in a study of beta chain features in type 1 diabetes. The assay was immunoSEQ multiplex PCR, and TCRdb's table has in-frame clones only and misses some. The sample includes some 660,000 clones, about an eighth of them seen just once. The sequencing sample was made of naive CD4+ T cells from blood. The origin of the receptors is a man between 18 and 29 years old with type 1 diabetes. CDR3s include the opening cysteine and the closing phenylalanine or tryptophan. The order of the fields is CDR3 length, J gene, V gene, CDR3 protein.

cdr3_length: 11
j_call: TRBJ2-3
v_call: TRBV10-3
cdr3_aa: CAAGRGDTQYF

cdr3_length: 18
j_call: TRBJ2-5
v_call: TRBV5-1
cdr3_aa: CASSFGTSGGALGETQYF

cdr3_length: 15
j_call: TRBJ1-6
v_call: TRBV6-5
cdr3_aa: CASSYKGAIGSPLHF

cdr3_length: 15
j_call: TRBJ2-6
v_call: TRBV29-1
cdr3_aa: CSVEVGVAGANVLTF

cdr3_length: 15
j_call: TRBJ2-3
v_call: TRBV5-1
cdr3_aa: CASSLVQGPTDTQYF

cdr3_length: 14
j_call: TRBJ1-1
v_call: TRBV5-1
cdr3_aa: CASSLGEEGTEAFF

cdr3_length: 15
j_call: TRBJ1-1
v_call: TRBV5-1
cdr3_aa: CASSTQGERNTEAFF

cdr3_length: 14
j_call: TRBJ2-6
v_call: TRBV29-1
cdr3_aa: CSVFRGTGANVLTF

cdr3_length: 14
j_call: TRBJ2-5
v_call: TRBV6-5
cdr3_aa: CASSYSGQWETQYF

cdr3_length: 14
j_call: TRBJ1-5
v_call: TRBV30
cdr3_aa: CAWSFRTGLQPQHF

cdr3_length: 18
j_call: TRBJ1-1
v_call: TRBV30
cdr3_aa: CAWSPRYRGDGKNTEAFF

cdr3_length: 14
j_call: TRBJ2-5
v_call: TRBV7-2
cdr3_aa: CASSTGQGVETQYF

cdr3_length: 14
j_call: TRBJ2-5
v_call: TRBV30
cdr3_aa: CAWNTIGRYETQYF

cdr3_length: 18
j_call: TRBJ2-7
v_call: TRBV4-2
cdr3_aa: CASSQGTSGRLKAYEQYF

cdr3_length: 15
j_call: TRBJ1-2
v_call: TRBV6-5
cdr3_aa: CASSYSTGGAYGYTF

cdr3_length: 13
j_call: TRBJ2-7
v_call: TRBV16
cdr3_aa: CASSHGNTYEQYF

cdr3_length: 13
j_call: TRBJ1-5
v_call: TRBV7-9
cdr3_aa: CASSLEQNQPQHF

cdr3_length: 14
j_call: TRBJ2-2
v_call: TRBV5-4
cdr3_aa: CASSLAWGTGELFF

cdr3_length: 15
j_call: TRBJ2-5
v_call: TRBV23-1
cdr3_aa: CASSRNRQGRETQYF

cdr3_length: 12
j_call: TRBJ1-2
v_call: TRBV10-3
cdr3_aa: CAISARDYGYTF

cdr3_length: 12
j_call: TRBJ2-7
v_call: TRBV11-2
cdr3_aa: CASSLLGTHQYF

cdr3_length: 14
j_call: TRBJ1-6
v_call: TRBV4-2
cdr3_aa: CASSDGAVGSPLHF

cdr3_length: 15
j_call: TRBJ2-5
v_call: TRBV9
cdr3_aa: CASSVYDGTTETQYF

cdr3_length: 16
j_call: TRBJ1-2
v_call: TRBV9
cdr3_aa: CASSVGKTGERYGYTF

cdr3_length: 14
j_call: TRBJ1-6
v_call: TRBV9
cdr3_aa: CASSFGQGSSPLHF

cdr3_length: 15
j_call: TRBJ2-1
v_call: TRBV10-3
cdr3_aa: CAISEFRGYDNEQFF

cdr3_length: 12
j_call: TRBJ2-7
v_call: TRBV28
cdr3_aa: CASRSGLGEQYF

cdr3_length: 13
j_call: TRBJ1-2
v_call: TRBV28
cdr3_aa: CASSPGLSYGYTF

cdr3_length: 11
j_call: TRBJ2-1
v_call: TRBV30
cdr3_aa: CAWSVFDEQFF

cdr3_length: 15
j_call: TRBJ2-1
v_call: TRBV9
cdr3_aa: CASSVAGTAYNEQFF

cdr3_length: 17
j_call: TRBJ2-5
v_call: TRBV4-3
cdr3_aa: CASSQNGLAGTVGAQYF

cdr3_length: 14
j_call: TRBJ2-2
v_call: TRBV6-1
cdr3_aa: CASSTQGNTGELFF

cdr3_length: 16
j_call: TRBJ2-3
v_call: TRBV9
cdr3_aa: CASSVLAGPSTDTQYF

cdr3_length: 13
j_call: TRBJ2-3
v_call: TRBV7-2
cdr3_aa: CASRDGGQGTQYF

cdr3_length: 14
j_call: TRBJ1-2
v_call: TRBV28
cdr3_aa: CASSLEAVNYGYTF

cdr3_length: 13
j_call: TRBJ2-3
v_call: TRBV30
cdr3_aa: CARRGASTDTQYF

cdr3_length: 16
j_call: TRBJ1-1
v_call: TRBV9
cdr3_aa: CASSARWGSGNTEAFF

cdr3_length: 13
j_call: TRBJ2-3
v_call: TRBV2
cdr3_aa: CAGREERSDTQYF

cdr3_length: 16
j_call: TRBJ1-2
v_call: TRBV14
cdr3_aa: CASSQGGTQSMNGYTF

cdr3_length: 16
j_call: TRBJ2-3
v_call: TRBV2
cdr3_aa: CASSEIPRAVADTQYF

cdr3_length: 13
j_call: TRBJ2-3
v_call: TRBV18
cdr3_aa: CASSPSGMYTQYF

cdr3_length: 13
j_call: TRBJ2-5
v_call: TRBV7-8
cdr3_aa: CASRPRGQRTQYF

cdr3_length: 14
j_call: TRBJ2-7
v_call: TRBV18
cdr3_aa: CASSLLSGSYEQYF

cdr3_length: 14
j_call: TRBJ1-5
v_call: TRBV5-1
cdr3_aa: CASSFGQGNQPQHF

cdr3_length: 12
j_call: TRBJ1-5
v_call: TRBV9
cdr3_aa: CASSVGDQPQHF

cdr3_length: 16
j_call: TRBJ1-4
v_call: TRBV11-2
cdr3_aa: CASSSIRGQAVGKLFF

cdr3_length: 17
j_call: TRBJ2-2
v_call: TRBV7-9
cdr3_aa: CASSGRLGSGYTGELFF

cdr3_length: 15
j_call: TRBJ2-2
v_call: TRBV4-3
cdr3_aa: CASSTYYGNTGELFF

cdr3_length: 13
j_call: TRBJ2-5
v_call: TRBV5-1
cdr3_aa: CASSSTVQETQYF

cdr3_length: 18
j_call: TRBJ1-6
v_call: TRBV7-2
cdr3_aa: CASSFHSGTGDLLSPLHF

cdr3_length: 15
j_call: TRBJ2-3
v_call: TRBV6-5
cdr3_aa: CASSYGGRGTDTQYF

cdr3_length: 14
j_call: TRBJ1-2
v_call: TRBV13
cdr3_aa: CASSFSDRSYGYTF

cdr3_length: 11
j_call: TRBJ2-2
v_call: TRBV30
cdr3_aa: CAWRGTGELFF

cdr3_length: 12
j_call: TRBJ2-5
v_call: TRBV10-3
cdr3_aa: CAISVRGETQYF

cdr3_length: 12
j_call: TRBJ2-2
v_call: TRBV6-1
cdr3_aa: CASSSRPAELFF

cdr3_length: 17
j_call: TRBJ2-6
v_call: TRBV18
cdr3_aa: CASSPRQVISGANVLTF

cdr3_length: 15
j_call: TRBJ2-6
v_call: TRBV18
cdr3_aa: CASSPRGSGANVLTF

cdr3_length: 12
j_call: TRBJ2-4
v_call: TRBV6-1
cdr3_aa: CASRGGQGGWYF

cdr3_length: 14
j_call: TRBJ2-7
v_call: TRBV19
cdr3_aa: CASSWDASSYEQYF

cdr3_length: 15
j_call: TRBJ1-5
v_call: TRBV6-5
cdr3_aa: CASSYPAGWNQPQHF